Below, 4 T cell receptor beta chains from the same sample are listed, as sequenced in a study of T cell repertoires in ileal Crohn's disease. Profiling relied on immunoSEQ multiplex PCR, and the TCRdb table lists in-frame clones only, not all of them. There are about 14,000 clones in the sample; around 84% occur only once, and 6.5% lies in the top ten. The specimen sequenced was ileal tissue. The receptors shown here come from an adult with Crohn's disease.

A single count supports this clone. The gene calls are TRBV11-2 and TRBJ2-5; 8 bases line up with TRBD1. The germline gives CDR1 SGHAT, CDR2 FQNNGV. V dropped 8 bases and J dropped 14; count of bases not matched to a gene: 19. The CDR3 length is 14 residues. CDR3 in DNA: TGTGCCAGCGGATTCGGACAGGGACCGTACCCCTTATACTTC. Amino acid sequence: CASGFGQGPYPLYF.

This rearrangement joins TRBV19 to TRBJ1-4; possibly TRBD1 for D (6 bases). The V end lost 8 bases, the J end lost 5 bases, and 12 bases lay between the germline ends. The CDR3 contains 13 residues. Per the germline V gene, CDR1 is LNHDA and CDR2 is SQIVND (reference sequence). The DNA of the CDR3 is TGTGCCAGTCAGGACAGCCTAAATGAAAAACTGTTTTTT. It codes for CASQDSLNEKLFF.

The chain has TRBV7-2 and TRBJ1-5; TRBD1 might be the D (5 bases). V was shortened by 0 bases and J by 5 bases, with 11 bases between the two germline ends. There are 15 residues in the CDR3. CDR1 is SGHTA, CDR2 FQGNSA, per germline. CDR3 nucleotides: TGTGCCAGCAGCTTAGCGCAACAGGCATATCAGCCCCAGCATTTT. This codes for CASSLAQQAYQPQHF. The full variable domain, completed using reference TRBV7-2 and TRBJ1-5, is GAGVSQSPSNKVTEKGKDVELRCDPISGHTALYWYRQSLGQGLEFLIYFQGNSAPDKSGLPSDRFSAERTGGSVSTLTIQRTQQEDSAVYLCASSLAQQAYQPQHFGDGTRLSIL.

CDR3 nucleotide sequence: TGTGCCAGCAGTTCTTATTCGTACCAAGAGACCCAGTACTTC. This sequence encodes CASSSYSYQETQYF. The chain links TRBV2 to TRBJ2-5; no definite D call. Germline CDR1 SNHLY, CDR2 FYNNEI. CDR3 size: 14 residues. Between the trimmed V and J ends, which lost 5 bases and 0 bases, there was a span of 10 bases.